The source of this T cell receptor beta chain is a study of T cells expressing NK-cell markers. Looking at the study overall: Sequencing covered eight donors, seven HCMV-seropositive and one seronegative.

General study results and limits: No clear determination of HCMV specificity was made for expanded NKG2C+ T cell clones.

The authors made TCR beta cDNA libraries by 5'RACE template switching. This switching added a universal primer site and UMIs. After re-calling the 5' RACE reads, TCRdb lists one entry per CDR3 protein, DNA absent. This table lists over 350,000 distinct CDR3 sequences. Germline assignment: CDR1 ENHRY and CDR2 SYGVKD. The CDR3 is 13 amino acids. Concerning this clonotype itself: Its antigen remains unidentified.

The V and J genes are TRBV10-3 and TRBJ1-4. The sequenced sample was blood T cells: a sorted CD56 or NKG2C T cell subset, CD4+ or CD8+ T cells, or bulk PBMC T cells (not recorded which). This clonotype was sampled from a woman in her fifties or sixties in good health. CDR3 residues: CAISGSANEKLFF.